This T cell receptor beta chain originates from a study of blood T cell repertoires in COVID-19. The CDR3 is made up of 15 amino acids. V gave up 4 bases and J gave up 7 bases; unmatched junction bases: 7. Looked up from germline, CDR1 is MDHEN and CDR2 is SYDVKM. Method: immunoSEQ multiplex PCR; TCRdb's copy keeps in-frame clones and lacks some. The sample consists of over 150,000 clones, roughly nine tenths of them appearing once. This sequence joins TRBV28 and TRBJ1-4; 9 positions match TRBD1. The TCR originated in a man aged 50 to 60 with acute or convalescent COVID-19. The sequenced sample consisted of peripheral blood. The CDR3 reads CASSSGQGRGEKLFF. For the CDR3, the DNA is TGTGCCAGCAGTTCAGGACAGGGGAGGGGTGAAAAACTGTTTTTT.